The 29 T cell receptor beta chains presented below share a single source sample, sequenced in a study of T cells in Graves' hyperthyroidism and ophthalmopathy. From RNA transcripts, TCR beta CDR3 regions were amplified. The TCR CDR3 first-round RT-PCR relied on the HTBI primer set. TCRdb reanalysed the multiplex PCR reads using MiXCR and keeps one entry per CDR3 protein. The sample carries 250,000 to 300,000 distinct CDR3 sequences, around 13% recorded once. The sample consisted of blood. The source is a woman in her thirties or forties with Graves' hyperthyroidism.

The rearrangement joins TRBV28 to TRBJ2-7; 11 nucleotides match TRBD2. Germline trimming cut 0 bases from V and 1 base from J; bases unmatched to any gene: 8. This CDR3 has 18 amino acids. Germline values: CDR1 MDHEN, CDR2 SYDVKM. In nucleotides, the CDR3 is TGTGCCAGCAGTTTATGGGCCGGGGGGACTAGCGGATCCTACGAGCAGTACTTC. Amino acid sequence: CASSLWAGGTSGSYEQYF.

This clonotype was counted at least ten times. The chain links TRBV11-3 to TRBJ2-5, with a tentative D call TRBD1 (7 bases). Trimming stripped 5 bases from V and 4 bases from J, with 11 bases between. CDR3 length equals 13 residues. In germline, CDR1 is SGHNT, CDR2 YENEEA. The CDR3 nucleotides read TGTGCCAGCAGCCGTCAGGGGGGAGAGACCCAGTACTTC. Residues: CASSRQGGETQYF.

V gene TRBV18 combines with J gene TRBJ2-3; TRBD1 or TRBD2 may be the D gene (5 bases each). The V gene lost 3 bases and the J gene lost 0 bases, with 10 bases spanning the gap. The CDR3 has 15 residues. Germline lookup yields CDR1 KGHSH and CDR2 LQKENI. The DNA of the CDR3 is TGTGCCAGCTCACCCGGGGCAACTAGCACAGATACGCAGTATTTT. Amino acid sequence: CASSPGATSTDTQYF.

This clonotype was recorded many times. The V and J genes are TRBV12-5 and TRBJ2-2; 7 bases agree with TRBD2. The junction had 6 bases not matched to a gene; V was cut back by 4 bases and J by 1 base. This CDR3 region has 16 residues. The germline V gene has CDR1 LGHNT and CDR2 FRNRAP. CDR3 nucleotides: TGTGCTAGTGGTTCACAACCTAGCGGGAACACCGGGGAGCTGTTTTTT. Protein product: CASGSQPSGNTGELFF.

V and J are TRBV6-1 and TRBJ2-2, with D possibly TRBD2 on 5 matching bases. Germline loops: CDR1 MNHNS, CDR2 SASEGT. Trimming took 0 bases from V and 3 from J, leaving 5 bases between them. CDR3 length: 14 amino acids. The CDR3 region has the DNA TGTGCCAGCAGTGAAGCGGGAGACACCGGGGAGCTGTTTTTT. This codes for CASSEAGDTGELFF.

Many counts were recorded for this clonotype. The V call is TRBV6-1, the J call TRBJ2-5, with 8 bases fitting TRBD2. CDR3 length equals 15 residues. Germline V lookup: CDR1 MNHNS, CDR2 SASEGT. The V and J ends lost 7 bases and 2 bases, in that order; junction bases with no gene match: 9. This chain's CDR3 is CASNPLAVRQETQYF. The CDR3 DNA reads TGTGCCAGCAACCCACTAGCGGTCCGGCAAGAGACCCAGTACTTC.

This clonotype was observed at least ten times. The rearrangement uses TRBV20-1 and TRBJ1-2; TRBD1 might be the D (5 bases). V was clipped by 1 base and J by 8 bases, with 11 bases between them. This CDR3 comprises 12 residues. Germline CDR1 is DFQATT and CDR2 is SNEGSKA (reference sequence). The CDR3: CSARAATVGYTF. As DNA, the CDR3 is TGCAGTGCTAGAGCGGCGACAGTCGGCTACACCTTC.

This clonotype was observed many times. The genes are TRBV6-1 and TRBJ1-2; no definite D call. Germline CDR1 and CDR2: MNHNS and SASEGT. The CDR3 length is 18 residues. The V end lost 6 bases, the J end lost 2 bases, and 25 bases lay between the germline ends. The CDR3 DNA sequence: TGTGCCAGCAGGAACTTAGAGGGAGTGGAGCCCTTCAACTATGGCTACACCTTC. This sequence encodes CASRNLEGVEPFNYGYTF.

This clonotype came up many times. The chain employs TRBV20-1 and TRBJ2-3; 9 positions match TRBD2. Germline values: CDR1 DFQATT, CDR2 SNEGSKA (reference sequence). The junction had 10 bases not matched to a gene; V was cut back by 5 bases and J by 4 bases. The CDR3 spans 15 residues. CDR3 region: CSARAAGGPSDTQYF. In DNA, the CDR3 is TGCAGTGCTCGAGCGGCGGGAGGGCCCTCAGATACGCAGTATTTT.

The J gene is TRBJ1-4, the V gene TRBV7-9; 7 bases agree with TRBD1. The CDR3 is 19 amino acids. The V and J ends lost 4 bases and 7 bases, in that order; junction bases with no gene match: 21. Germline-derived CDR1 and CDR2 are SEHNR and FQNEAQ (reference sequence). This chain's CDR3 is CASSSTQTPDRDLIEKLFF. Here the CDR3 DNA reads TGTGCCAGCAGCTCCACCCAGACGCCTGACAGGGACCTAATTGAAAAACTGTTTTTT.

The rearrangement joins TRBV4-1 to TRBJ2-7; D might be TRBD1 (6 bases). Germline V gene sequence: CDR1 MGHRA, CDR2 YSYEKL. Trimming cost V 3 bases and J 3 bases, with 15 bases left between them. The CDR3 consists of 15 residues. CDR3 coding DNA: TGCGCCAGCAGCCACCGACTTTCAGGGGACTACGAGCAGTACTTC. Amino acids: CASSHRLSGDYEQYF.

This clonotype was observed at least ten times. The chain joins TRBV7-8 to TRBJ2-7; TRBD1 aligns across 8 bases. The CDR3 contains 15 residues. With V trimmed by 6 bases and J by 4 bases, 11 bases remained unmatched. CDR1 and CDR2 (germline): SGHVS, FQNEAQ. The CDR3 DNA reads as TGTGCCAGCAGGGGGGTCCAGGGGGCAGGGTACGAGCAGTACTTC. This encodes CASRGVQGAGYEQYF.

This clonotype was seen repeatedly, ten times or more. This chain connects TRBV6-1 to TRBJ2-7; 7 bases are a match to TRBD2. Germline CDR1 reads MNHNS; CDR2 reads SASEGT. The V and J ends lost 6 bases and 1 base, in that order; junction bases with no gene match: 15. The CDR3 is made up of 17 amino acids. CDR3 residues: CASSQSSGRGGSYEQYF. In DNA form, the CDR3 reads TGTGCCAGCAGCCAATCTAGCGGCCGAGGTGGGTCCTACGAGCAGTACTTC.

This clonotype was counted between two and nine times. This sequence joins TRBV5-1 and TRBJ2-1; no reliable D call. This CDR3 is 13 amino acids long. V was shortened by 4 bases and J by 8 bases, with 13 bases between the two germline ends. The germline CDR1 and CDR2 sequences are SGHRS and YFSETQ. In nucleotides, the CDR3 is TGCGCCAGCAGCCACCGGCGTGTGGATGAGCAGTTCTTC. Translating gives CASSHRRVDEQFF.

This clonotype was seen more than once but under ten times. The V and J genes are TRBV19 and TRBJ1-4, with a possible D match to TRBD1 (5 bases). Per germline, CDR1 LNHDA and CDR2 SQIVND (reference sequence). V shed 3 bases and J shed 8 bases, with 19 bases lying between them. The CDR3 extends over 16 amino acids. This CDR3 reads CASSIRRTPREEKLFF. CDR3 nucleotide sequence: TGTGCCAGTAGTATTCGGAGGACACCTCGGGAGGAAAAACTGTTTTTT.

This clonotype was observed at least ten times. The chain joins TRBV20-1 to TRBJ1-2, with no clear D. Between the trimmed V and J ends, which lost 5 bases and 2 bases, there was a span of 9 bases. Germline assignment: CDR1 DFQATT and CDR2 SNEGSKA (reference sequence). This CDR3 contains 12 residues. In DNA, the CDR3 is TGCAGTGCTCGTGACGGAAACTATGGCTACACCTTC. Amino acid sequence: CSARDGNYGYTF.

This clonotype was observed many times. The CDR3 loop reads CASTAGRNSNQPQHF. For the CDR3, the DNA is TGTGCCAGTACCGCAGGTCGGAATAGCAATCAGCCCCAGCATTTT. The chain uses TRBV19 and TRBJ1-5; D is unclear. Germline V gene sequence: CDR1 LNHDA, CDR2 SQIVND (reference sequence). The ends were cut back, 7 bases at V and 0 bases at J, with 13 bases in the middle. This CDR3 region has 15 residues. Supplemented by reference TRBV19 and TRBJ1-5, the full variable domain reads DGGITQSPKYLFRKEGQNVTLSCEQNLNHDAMYWYRQDPGQGLRLIYYSQIVNDFQKGDIAEGYSVSREKKESFPLTVTSAQKNPTAFYLCASTAGRNSNQPQHFGDGTRLSIL.

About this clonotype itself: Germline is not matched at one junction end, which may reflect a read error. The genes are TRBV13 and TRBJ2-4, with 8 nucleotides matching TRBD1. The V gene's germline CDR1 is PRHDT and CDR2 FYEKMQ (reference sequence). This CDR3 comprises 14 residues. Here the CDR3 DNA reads TGTGCCGGCAGCCCTAGGACAGGGTCGGACATTCAGTACTTC. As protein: CAGSPRTGSDIQYF. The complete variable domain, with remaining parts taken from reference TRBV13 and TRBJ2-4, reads AAGVIQSPRHLIKEKRETATLKCYPIPRHDTVYWYQQGPGQDPQFLISFYEKMQSDKGSIPDRFSAQQFSDYHSELNMSSLELGDSALYFCAGSPRTGSDIQYFGAGTRLSVL.

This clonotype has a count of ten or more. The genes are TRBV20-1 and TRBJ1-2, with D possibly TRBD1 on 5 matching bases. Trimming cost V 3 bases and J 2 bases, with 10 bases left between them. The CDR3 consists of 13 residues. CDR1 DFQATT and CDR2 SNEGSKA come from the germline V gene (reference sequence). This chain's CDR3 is CSASGRANYGYTF. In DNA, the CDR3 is TGCAGTGCTAGTGGCAGGGCCAACTATGGCTACACCTTC.

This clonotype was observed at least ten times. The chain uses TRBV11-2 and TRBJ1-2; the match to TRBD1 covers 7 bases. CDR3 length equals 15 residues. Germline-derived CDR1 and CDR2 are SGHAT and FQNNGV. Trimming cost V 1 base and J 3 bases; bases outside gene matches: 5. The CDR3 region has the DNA TGTGCCAGCAGCTTAGGAGTTGACAGGGACTATGGCTACACCTTC. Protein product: CASSLGVDRDYGYTF.

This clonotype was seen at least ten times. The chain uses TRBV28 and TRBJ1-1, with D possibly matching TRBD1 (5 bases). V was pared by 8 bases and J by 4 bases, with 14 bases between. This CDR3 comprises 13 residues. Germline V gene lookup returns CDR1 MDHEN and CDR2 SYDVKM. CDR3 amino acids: CASSDSGRTEAFF. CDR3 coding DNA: TGTGCCAGCTCAGATTCAGGGCGCACTGAAGCTTTCTTT. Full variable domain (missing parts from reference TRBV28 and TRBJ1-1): DVKVTQSSRYLVKRTGEKVFLECVQDMDHENMFWYRQDPGLGLRLIYFSYDVKMKEKGDIPEGYSVSREKKERFSLILESASTNQTSMYLCASSDSGRTEAFFGQGTRLTVV.

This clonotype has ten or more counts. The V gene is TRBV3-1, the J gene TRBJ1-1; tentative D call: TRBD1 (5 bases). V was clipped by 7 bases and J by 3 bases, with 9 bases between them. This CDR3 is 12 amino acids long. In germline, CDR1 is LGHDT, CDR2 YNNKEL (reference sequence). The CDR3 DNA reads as TGTGCCAGCAAGGGGATGGACACTGAAGCTTTCTTT. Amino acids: CASKGMDTEAFF.

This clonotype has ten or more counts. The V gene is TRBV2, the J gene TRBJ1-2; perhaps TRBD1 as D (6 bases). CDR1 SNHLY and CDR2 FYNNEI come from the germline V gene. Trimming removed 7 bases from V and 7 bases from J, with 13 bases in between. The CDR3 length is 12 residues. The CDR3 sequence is CASNGGRSGYTF. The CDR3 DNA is TGTGCCAGCAATGGGGGGCGCTCTGGCTACACCTTC.

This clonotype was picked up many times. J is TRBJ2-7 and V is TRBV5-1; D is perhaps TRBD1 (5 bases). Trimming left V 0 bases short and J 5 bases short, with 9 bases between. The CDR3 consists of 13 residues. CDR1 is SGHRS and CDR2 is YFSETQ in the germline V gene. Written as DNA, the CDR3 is TGCGCCAGCAGCTTGGAGGGGCCTGACGAGCAGTACTTC. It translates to CASSLEGPDEQYF.

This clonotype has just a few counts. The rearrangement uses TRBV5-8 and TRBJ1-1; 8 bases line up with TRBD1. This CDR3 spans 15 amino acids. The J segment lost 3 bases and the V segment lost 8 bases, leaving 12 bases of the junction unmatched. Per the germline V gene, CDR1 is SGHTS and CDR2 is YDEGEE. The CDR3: CASSADRGWDTEAFF. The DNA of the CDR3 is TGTGCCAGTAGTGCAGACAGGGGATGGGACACTGAAGCTTTCTTT.

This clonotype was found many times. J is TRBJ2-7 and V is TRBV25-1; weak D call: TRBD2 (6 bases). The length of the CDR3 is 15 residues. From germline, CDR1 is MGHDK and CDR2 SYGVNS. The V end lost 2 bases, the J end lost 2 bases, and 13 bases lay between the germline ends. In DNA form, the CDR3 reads TGTGCCAGCAGTGAAGGGGGGACCGTGACCTACGAGCAGTACTTC. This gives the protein CASSEGGTVTYEQYF.

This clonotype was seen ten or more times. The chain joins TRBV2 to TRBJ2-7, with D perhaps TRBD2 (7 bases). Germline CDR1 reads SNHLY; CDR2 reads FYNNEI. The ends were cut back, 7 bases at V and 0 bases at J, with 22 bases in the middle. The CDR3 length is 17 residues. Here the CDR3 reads CASNPGRGGGFSYEQYF. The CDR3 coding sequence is TGTGCCAGCAATCCCGGCCGTGGCGGGGGCTTCTCCTACGAGCAGTACTTC.

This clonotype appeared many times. The DNA of the CDR3 is TGTGCCAGCAGGACGGGGACAGGGGGCGTCGAGCAGTACTTC. Translated, it gives CASRTGTGGVEQYF. This chain joins TRBV6-2 or TRBV6-3 and TRBJ2-7; 12 bases fit TRBD1. The CDR3 length is 14 residues. CDR1 is MNHEY and CDR2 is SVGEGT in the germline V gene. The ends lost 6 bases at V and 6 bases at J; junction bases unmatched: 6.

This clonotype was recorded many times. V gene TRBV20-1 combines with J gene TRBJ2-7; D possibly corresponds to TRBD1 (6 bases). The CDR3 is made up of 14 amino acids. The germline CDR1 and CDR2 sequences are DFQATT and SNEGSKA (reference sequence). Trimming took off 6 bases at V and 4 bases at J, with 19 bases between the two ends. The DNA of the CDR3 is TGCAGTGCCGAACCACAGGGTCCTGGGTACGAGCAGTACTTC. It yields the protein CSAEPQGPGYEQYF.